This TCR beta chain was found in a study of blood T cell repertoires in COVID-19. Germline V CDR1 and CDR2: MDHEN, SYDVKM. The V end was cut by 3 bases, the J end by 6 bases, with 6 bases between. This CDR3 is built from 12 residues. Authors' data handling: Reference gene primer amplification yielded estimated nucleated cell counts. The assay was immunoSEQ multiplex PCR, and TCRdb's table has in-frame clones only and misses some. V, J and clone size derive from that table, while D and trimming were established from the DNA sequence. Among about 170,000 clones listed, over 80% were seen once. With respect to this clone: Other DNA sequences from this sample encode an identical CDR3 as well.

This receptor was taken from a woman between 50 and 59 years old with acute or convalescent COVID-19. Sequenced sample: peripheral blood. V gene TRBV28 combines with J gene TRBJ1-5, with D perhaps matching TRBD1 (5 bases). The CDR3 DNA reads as TGTGCCAGCAGTTTTAGGGGTCAGCCCCAGCATTTT. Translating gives CASSFRGQPQHF.